This T cell receptor beta chain was identified in a study of post-analysis software for immune sequencing data. Study-wide findings and caveats: Controls showed significantly higher normalized Chao1 diversity than did multiple sclerosis patients. Patients used about five TRBV segments, including TRBV5-6, TRBV5-1 and TRBV20-1, more often than controls.

Each TCR beta cDNA library carried unique molecular identifiers. TCRdb re-called the PCR reads through MiXCR, storing one row per CDR3 protein. The sample consists of roughly 800,000 distinct CDR3 sequences, under 60% of them appearing once. The CDR3 contains 14 residues. Trimming took off 5 bases at V and 4 bases at J, with 12 bases between the two ends. Germline assignment: CDR1 SEHNR and CDR2 FQNEAQ (reference sequence). This clonotype showed up just a few times. Its antigen remains unknown. The V and J genes are TRBV7-9 and TRBJ2-1; perhaps TRBD2 as D (6 bases). The sequence was collected from a girl between 10 and 17 years old with multiple sclerosis. Sequencing was carried out using blood. The CDR3 region is CASSLGGWYNEQFF. DNA for the CDR3: TGTGCCAGCAGCCTTGGGGGGTGGTACAATGAGCAGTTCTTC.